These T cell receptor beta chains were read from a single sample in a study of CD8+ T cells in alopecia areata. The repertoire was sequenced with immunoSEQ multiplex PCR; TCRdb's copy has only in-frame clones and lacks some. The sample records about 260,000 clones, around 64% being singletons. Specimen: CD4+ T cells sorted from blood, collected around week 52, from a patient treated with tofacitinib. These receptors were collected from a human donor with alopecia areata. CDR3s include the opening cysteine and the closing phenylalanine or tryptophan. Fields, in order: J gene, clone size, D gene, V gene, CDR3 DNA, CDR3 protein. The D gene is left open where the match is weak. Only some rows state a clone size, as once, few, many or a class for expanded clones.

>TRBJ2-5|.|TRBD2|TRBV7-9
TGTGCCAGCACACTAGGGGCTAGCGGAACCTGGGAGACCCAGTACTTC
CASTLGASGTWETQYF
>TRBJ2-1|.|.|TRBV30
TGTGCCTGGACCCGCCGGGACACCTACAATGAGCAGTTCTTC
CAWTRRDTYNEQFF
>TRBJ2-2|.|TRBD2|TRBV4-3
TGCGCCAGCAGCCAAGAAGGGCGGGGGACCGGGGAGCTGTTTTTT
CASSQEGRGTGELFF
>TRBJ2-1|.|.|TRBV9
TGTGCCAGCAGCGTAGCGGCGGGGATATACAATGAGCAGTTCTTC
CASSVAAGIYNEQFF
>TRBJ2-7|.|TRBD2|TRBV11-2
TGTGCCAGCAGCCCACGGACTAGCGGGGGGGATTACGAGCAGTACTTC
CASSPRTSGGDYEQYF
>TRBJ1-1|.|TRBD1|TRBV29-1
TGCAGCGTTGTATCGCAGGGGGCAATCACTGAAGCTTTCTTT
CSVVSQGAITEAFF
>TRBJ1-1|few|.|TRBV27
TGTGCCAGCAGACATAAAATGAACACTGAAGCTTTCTTT
CASRHKMNTEAFF
>TRBJ2-1|.|.|TRBV19
TGTGCCAGTACGGGTCAGGAATGGAATGAGCAGTTCTTC
CASTGQEWNEQFF
>TRBJ1-1|.|.|TRBV27
TGTGCCAGCAGTTCCACCACGAAGGGTGTAAGACCTGAAGCTTTCTTT
CASSSTTKGVRPEAFF
>TRBJ1-1|.|.|TRBV30
TGTGCCTGGGAGACAGGTACGAACACTGAAGCCTTCTTT
CAWETGTNTEAFF